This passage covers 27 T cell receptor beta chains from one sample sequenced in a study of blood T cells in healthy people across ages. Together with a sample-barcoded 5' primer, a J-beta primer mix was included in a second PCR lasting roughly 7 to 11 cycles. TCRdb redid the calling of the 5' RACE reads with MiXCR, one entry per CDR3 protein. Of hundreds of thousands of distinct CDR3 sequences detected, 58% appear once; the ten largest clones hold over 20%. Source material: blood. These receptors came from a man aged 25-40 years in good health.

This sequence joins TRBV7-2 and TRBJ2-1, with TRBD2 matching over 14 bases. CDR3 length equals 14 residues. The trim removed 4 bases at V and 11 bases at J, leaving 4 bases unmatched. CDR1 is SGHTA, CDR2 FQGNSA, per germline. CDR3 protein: CASSSGLAGGKQFF. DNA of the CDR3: TGTGCCAGCAGCTCAGGACTAGCGGGGGGTAAGCAGTTCTTC. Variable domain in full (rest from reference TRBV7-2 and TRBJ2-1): GAGVSQSPSNKVTEKGKDVELRCDPISGHTALYWYRQSLGQGLEFLIYFQGNSAPDKSGLPSDRFSAERTGGSVSTLTIQRTQQEDSAVYLCASSSGLAGGKQFFGPGTRLTVL.

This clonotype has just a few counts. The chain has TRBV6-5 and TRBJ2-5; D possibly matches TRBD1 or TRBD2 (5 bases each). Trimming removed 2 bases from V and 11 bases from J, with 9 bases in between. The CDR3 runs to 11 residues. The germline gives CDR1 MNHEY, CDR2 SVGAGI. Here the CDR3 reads CASSYQGAQYF. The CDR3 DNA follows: TGTGCCAGCAGTTACCAGGGAGCGCAGTACTTC.

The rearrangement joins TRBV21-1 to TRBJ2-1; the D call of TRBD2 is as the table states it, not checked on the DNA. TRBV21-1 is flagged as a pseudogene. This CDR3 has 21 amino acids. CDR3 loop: CASSTTPPTLVPNYKYNEQFF. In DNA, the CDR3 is TGTGCCAGCAGCACCACCCCCCCCACACTAGTCCCCAACTATAAATACAATGAGCAGTTCTTC.

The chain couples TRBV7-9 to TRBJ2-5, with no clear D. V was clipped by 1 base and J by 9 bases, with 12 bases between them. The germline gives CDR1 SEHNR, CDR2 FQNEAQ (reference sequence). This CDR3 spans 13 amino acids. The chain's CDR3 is CASSLGSKKAQYF. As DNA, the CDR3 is TGTGCCAGCAGCTTAGGTTCCAAGAAAGCCCAGTACTTC.

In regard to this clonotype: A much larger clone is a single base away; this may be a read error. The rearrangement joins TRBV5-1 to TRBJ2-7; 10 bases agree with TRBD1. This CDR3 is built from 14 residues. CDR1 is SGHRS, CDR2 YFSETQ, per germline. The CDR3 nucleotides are TGCGCCGGCAGCTTGGGACAGGGGACGGGCGAGCAGTACTTC. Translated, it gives CAGSLGQGTGEQYF.

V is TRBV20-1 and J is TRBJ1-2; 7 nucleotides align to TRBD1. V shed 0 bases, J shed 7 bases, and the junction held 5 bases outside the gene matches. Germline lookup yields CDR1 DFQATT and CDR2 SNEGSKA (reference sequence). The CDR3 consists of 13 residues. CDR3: CSARERGLFGYTF. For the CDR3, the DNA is TGCAGTGCTAGAGAGAGGGGGCTCTTTGGCTACACCTTC.

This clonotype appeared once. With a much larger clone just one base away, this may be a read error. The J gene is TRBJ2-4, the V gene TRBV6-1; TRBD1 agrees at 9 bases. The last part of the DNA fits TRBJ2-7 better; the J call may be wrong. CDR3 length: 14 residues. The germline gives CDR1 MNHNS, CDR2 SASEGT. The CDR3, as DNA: TGTGCCAGCAGAGCCGGGACAGGGTCCTACGAGCAGTACTTC. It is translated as CASRAGTGSYEQYF.

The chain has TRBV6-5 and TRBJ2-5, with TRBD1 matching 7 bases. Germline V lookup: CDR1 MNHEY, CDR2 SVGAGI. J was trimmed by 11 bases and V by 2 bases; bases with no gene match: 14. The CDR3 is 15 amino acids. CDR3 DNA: TGTGCCAGCAGTTACAGGAGACAGGGCCCGGGTGGGCAGTACTTC. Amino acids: CASSYRRQGPGGQYF.

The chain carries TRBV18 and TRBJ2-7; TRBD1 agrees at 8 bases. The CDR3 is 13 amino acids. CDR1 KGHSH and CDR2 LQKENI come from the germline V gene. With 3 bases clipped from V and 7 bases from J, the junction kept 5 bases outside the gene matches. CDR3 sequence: CASSPGQETEQYF. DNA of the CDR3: TGTGCCAGCTCACCGGGACAGGAGACTGAGCAGTACTTC.

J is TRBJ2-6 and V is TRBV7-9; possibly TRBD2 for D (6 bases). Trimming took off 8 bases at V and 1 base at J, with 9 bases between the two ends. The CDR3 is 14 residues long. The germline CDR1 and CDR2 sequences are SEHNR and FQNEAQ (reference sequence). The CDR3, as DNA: TGTGCCAGCCCGGGAGAATCTGGGGCCAACGTCCTGACTTTC. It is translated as CASPGESGANVLTF.

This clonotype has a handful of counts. The DNA of the CDR3 is TGTGCCAGCAGTGAAGCGCAGCGACGGGTCAATGAGCAGTTCTTC. As protein: CASSEAQRRVNEQFF. The gene calls are TRBV6-1 and TRBJ2-1, with D unresolved. The CDR3 is 15 residues long. V shed 0 bases and J shed 6 bases, with 12 bases lying between them. Looked up from germline, CDR1 is MNHNS and CDR2 is SASEGT.

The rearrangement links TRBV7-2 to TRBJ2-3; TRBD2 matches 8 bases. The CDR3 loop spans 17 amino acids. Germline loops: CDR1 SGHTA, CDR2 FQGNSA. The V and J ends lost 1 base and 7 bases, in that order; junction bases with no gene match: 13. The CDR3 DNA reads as TGTGCCAGCAGCTTAGAGGATAGCGGGATCTTATCAAATACGCAGTATTTT. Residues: CASSLEDSGILSNTQYF.

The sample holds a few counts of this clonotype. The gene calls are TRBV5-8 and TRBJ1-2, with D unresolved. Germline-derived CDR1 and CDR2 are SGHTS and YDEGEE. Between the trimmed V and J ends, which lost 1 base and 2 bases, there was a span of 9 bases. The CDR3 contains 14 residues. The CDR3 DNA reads TGTGCCAGCAGCTTGACGGCCTCAAACTATGGCTACACCTTC. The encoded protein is CASSLTASNYGYTF.

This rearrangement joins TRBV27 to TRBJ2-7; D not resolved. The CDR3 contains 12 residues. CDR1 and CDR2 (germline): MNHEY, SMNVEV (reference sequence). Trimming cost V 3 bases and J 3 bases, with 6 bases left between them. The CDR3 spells CASSFRFYEQYF. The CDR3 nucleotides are TGTGCCAGCAGTTTCCGTTTCTACGAGCAGTACTTC.

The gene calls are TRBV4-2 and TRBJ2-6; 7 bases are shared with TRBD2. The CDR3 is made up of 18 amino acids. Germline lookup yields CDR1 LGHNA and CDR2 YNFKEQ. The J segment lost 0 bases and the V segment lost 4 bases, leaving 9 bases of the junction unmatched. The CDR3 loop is CASSLNWGGSSGANVLTF. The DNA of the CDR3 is TGTGCCAGCAGCCTCAATTGGGGAGGGAGCTCTGGGGCCAACGTCCTGACTTTC.

The CDR3 loop reads CSAPIAGFSYNEQFF. CDR3 coding DNA: TGCAGTGCCCCGATTGCGGGTTTCTCCTACAATGAGCAGTTCTTC. The V and J genes are TRBV20-1 and TRBJ2-1; a weak D match, TRBD2 (5 bases). Germline V gene sequence: CDR1 DFQATT, CDR2 SNEGSKA (reference sequence). The germline V and J ends were trimmed by 6 bases and 0 bases, with 15 bases remaining between them. This CDR3 region has 15 residues.

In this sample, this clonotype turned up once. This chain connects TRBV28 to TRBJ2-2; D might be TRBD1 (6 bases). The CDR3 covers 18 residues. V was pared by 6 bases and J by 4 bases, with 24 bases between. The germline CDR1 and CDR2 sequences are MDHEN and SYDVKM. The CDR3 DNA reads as TGTGCCAGCAGACAATCCGGAACTACAGGGACCATCACCGGGGAGCTGTTTTTT. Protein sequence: CASRQSGTTGTITGELFF.

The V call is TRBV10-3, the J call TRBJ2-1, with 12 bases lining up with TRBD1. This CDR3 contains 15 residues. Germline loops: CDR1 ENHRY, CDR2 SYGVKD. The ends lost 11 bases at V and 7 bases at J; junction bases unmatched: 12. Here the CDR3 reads CAATTGTGGSNEQFF. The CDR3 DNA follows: TGTGCCGCCACAACCGGGACAGGGGGCTCGAATGAGCAGTTCTTC.

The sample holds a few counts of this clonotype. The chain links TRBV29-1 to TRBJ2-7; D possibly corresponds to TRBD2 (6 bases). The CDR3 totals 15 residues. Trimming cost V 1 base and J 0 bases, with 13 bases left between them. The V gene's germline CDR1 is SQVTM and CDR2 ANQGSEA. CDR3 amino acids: CSVEGPTGSSYEQYF. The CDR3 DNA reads TGCAGCGTTGAAGGGCCGACCGGGAGCTCCTACGAGCAGTACTTC.

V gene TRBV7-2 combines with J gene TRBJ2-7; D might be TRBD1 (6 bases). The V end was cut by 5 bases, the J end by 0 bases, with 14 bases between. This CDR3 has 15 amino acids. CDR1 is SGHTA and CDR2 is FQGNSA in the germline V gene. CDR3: CASSRDKLVSYEQYF. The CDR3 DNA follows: TGTGCCAGCAGCCGGGACAAACTGGTCTCCTACGAGCAGTACTTC.

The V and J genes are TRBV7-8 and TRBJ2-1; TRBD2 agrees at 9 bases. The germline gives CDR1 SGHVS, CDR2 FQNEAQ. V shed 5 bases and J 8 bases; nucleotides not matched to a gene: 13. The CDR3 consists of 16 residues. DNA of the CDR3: TGTGCCAGCAGCGGGGGCGTAGCGGGAGCTCCCTATGAGCAGTTCTTC. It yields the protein CASSGGVAGAPYEQFF.

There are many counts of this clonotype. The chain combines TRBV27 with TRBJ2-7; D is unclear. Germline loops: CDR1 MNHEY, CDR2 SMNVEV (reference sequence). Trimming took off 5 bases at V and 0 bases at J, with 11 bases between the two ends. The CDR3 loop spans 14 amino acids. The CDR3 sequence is CASSHQASSYEQYF. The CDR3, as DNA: TGTGCCAGCAGTCACCAGGCTAGCTCCTACGAGCAGTACTTC.

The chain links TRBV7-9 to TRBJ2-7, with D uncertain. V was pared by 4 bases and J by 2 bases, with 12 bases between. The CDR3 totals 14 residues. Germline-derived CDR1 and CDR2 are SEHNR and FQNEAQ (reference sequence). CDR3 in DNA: TGTGCCAGCAGCTCCACCGGGTCGGCCTACGAGCAGTACTTC. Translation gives CASSSTGSAYEQYF.

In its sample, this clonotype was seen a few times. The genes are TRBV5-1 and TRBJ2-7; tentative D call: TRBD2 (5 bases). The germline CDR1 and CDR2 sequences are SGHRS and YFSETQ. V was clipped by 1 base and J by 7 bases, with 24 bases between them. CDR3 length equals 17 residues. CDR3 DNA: TGCGCCAGCAGCTTGAGTCGCGGGCCCGGTCCCTACAATGAGCAGTACTTC. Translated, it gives CASSLSRGPGPYNEQYF.

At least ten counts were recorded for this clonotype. Here the CDR3 reads CASSGTGANVLTF. The CDR3 DNA reads as TGTGCCAGCAGCGGTACTGGGGCCAACGTCCTGACTTTC. The chain has TRBV9 and TRBJ2-6; no clear D gene. V was pared by 3 bases and J by 2 bases, with 3 bases between. Germline V gene lookup returns CDR1 SGDLS and CDR2 YYNGEE. CDR3 length equals 13 residues.

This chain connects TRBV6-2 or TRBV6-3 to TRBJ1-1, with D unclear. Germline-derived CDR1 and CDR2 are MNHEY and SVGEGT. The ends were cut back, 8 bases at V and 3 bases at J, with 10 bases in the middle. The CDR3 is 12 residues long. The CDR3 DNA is TGTGCCAGCTTAGATCCGTACACTGAAGCTTTCTTT. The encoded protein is CASLDPYTEAFF.

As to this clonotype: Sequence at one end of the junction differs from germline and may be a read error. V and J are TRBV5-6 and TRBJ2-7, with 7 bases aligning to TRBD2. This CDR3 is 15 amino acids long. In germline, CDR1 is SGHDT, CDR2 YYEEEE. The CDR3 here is CASSSTAAGSCEQYF. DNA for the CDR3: TGTGCCAGCAGCTCGACCGCAGCGGGATCCTGCGAGCAGTACTTC.